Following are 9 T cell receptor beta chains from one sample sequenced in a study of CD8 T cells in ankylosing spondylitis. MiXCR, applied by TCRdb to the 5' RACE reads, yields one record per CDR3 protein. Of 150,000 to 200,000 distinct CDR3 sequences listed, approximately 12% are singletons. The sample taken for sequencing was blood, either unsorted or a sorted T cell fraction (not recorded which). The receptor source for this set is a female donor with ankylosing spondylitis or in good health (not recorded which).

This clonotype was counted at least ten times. The DNA for the CDR3 is TGTGCCAGCAGTCAGACAGGAGGCAATGAAAAACTGTTTTTT. Protein product: CASSQTGGNEKLFF. J is TRBJ1-4 and V is TRBV28; D might be TRBD1 (6 bases). There are 14 residues in the CDR3. Germline CDR1 reads MDHEN; CDR2 reads SYDVKM. Trimming pared 5 bases from V and 5 bases from J, leaving 12 bases between.

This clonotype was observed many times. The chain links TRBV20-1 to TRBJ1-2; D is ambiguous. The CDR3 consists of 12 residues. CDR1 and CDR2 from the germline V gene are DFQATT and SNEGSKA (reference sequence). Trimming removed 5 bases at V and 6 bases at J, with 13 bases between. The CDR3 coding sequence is TGCAGTGCTTCTAGGGCCAAAGATGGCTACACCTTC. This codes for CSASRAKDGYTF.

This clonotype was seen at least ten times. The CDR3 DNA sequence: TGTGCCAGCAGTGATTGGACAGGGGACCAGCCCCAGCATTTT. Encoded protein: CASSDWTGDQPQHF. The chain is built from TRBV2 and TRBJ1-5, with 9 bases lining up with TRBD1. Germline trimming cut 3 bases from V and 7 bases from J; bases unmatched to any gene: 4. Germline loops: CDR1 SNHLY, CDR2 FYNNEI. This CDR3 comprises 14 residues. Filled out from reference TRBV2 and TRBJ1-5, the complete variable domain reads EPEVTQTPSHQVTQMGQEVILRCVPISNHLYFYWYRQILGQKVEFLVSFYNNEISEKSEIFDDQFSVERPDGSNFTLKIRSTKLEDSAMYFCASSDWTGDQPQHFGDGTRLSIL.

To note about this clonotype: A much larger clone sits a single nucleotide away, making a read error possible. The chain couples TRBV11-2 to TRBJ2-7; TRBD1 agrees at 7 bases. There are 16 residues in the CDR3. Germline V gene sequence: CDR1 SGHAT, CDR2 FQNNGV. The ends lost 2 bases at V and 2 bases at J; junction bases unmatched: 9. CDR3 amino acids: CASSLNPTGEPYEQYF. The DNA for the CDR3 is TGTGCCAGCAGCTTAAACCCTACAGGGGAACCCTACGAGCAGTACTTC.

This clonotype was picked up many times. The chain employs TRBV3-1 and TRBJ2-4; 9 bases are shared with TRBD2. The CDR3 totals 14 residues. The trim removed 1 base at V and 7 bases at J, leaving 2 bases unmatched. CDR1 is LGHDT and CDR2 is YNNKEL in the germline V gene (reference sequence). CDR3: CASSQGLAANIQYF. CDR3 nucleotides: TGTGCCAGCAGCCAAGGACTAGCGGCGAACATTCAGTACTTC. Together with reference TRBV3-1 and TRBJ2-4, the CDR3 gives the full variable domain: DTAVSQTPKYLVTQMGNDKSIKCEQNLGHDTMYWYKQDSKKFLKIMFSYNNKELIINETVPNRFSPKSPDKAHLNLHINSLELGDSAVYFCASSQGLAANIQYFGAGTRLSVL.

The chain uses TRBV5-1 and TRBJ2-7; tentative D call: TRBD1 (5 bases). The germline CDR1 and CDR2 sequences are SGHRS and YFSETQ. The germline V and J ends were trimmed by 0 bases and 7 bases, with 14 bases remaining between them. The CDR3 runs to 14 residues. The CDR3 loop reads CASSLAQGVREQYF. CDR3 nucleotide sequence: TGCGCCAGCAGCTTGGCCCAGGGCGTTCGTGAGCAGTACTTC.

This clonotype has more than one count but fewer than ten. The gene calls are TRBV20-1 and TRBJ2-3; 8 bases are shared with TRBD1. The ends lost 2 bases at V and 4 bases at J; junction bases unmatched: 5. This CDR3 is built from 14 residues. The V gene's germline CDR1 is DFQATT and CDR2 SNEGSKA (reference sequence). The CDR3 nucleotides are TGCAGTGCTAGAAGGTCACAGGGGGCAGATACGCAGTATTTT. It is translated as CSARRSQGADTQYF.

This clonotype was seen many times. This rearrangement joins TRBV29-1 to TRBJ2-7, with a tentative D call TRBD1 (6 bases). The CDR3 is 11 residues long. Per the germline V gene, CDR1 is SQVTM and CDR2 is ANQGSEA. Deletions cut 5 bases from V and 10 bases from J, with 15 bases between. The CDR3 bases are TGCAGCGTTCCCCAGGGGTTTACCCAGTACTTC. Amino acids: CSVPQGFTQYF.

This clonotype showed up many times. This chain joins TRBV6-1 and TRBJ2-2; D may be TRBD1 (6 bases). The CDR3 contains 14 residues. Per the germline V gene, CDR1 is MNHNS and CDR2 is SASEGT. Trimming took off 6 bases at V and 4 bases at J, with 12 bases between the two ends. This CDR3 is CASRGTRGTGELFF. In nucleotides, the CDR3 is TGTGCCAGCAGGGGGACAAGAGGCACCGGGGAGCTGTTTTTT.